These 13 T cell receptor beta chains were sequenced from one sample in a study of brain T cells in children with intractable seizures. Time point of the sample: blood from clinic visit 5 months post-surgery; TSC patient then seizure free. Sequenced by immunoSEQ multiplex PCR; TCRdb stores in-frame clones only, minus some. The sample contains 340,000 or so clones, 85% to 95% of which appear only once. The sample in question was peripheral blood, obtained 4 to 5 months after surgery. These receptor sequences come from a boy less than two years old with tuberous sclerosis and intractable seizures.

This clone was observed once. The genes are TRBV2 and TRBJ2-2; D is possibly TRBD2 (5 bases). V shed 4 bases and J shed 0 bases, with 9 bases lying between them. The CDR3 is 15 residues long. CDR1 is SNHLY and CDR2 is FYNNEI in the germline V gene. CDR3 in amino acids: CASSGGSTNTGELFF. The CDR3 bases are TGTGCCAGCAGTGGTGGGAGCACGAACACCGGGGAGCTGTTTTTT.

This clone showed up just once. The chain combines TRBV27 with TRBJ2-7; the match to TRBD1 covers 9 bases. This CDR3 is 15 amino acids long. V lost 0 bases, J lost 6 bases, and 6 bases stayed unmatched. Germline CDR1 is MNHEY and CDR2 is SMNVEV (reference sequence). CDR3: CASSLSGQGLVEQYF. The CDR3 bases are TGTGCCAGCAGTTTATCCGGACAGGGGCTGGTCGAGCAGTACTTC.

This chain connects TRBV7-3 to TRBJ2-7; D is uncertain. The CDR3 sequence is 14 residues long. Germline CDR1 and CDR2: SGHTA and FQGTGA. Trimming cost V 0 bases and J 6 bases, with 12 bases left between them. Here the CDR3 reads CASSLTGGSGEQYF. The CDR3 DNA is TGTGCCAGCAGCTTAACGGGCGGTTCGGGCGAGCAGTACTTC.

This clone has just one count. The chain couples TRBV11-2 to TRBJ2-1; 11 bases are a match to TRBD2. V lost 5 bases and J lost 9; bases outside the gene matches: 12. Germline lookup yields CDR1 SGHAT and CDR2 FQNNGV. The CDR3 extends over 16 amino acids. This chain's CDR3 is CASSITSGRGNSEQFF. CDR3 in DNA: TGTGCCAGCAGCATTACTAGCGGGAGAGGGAACAGTGAGCAGTTCTTC.

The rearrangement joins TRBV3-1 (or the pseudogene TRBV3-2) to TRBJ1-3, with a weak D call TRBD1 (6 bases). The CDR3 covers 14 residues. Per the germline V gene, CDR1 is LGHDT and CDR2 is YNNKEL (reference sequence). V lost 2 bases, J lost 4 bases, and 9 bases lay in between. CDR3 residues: CASSQRGAGNTIYF. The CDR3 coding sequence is TGTGCCAGCAGCCAAAGGGGGGCCGGAAACACCATATATTTT.

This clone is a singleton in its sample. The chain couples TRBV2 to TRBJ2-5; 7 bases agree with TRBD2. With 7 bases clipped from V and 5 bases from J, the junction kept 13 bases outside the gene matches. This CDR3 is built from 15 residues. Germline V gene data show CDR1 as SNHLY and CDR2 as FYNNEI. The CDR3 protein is CASNIMRGSMETQYF. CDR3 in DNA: TGTGCCAGCAACATAATGCGGGGGAGTATGGAGACCCAGTACTTC.

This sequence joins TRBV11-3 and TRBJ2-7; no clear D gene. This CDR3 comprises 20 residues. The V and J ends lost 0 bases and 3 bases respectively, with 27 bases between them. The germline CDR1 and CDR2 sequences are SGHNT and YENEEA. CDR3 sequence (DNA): TGTGCCAGCAGCTTAGATCTCCTCCAATCCTCCTCCAATCTAAACTACGAGCAGTACTTC. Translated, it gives CASSLDLLQSSSNLNYEQYF.

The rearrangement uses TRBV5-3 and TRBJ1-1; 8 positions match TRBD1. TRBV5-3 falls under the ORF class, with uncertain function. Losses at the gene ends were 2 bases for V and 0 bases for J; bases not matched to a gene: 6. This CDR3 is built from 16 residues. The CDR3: CARSLNQGALNTEAFF. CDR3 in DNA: TGTGCCAGAAGCTTAAATCAGGGGGCACTGAACACTGAAGCTTTCTTT.

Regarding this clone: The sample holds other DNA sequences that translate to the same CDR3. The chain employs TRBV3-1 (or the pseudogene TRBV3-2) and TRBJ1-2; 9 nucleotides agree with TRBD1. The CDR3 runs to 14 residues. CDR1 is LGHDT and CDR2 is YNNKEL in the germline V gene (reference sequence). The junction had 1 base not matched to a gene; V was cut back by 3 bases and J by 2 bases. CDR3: CASSHGQGNYGYTF. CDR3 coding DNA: TGTGCCAGCAGCCACGGACAGGGGAACTATGGCTACACCTTC.

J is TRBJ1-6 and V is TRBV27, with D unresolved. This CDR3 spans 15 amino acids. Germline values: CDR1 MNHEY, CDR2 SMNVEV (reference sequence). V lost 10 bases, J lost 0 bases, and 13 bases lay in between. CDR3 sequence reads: CATRTADSYNSPLHF. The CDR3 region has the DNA TGTGCCACGAGGACGGCCGACTCCTATAATTCACCCCTCCACTTT.

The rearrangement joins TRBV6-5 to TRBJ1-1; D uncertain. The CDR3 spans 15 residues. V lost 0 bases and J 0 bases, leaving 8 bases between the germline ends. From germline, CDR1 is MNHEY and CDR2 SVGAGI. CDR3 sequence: CASSYSINMNTEAFF. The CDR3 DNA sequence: TGTGCCAGCAGTTACTCCATTAACATGAACACTGAAGCTTTCTTT.

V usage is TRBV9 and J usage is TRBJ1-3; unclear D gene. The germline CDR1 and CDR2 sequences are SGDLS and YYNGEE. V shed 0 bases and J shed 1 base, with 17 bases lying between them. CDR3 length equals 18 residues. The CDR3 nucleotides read TGTGCCAGCAGCGTAGGGGCACCCCCTGAGATTTCTGGAAACACCATATATTTT. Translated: CASSVGAPPEISGNTIYF.

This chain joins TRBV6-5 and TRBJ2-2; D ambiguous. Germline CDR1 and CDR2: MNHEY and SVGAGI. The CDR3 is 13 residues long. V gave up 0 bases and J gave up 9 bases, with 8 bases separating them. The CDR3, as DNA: TGTGCCAGCAGTTACTCGAGAGTCCGGGAGCTGTTTTTT. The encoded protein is CASSYSRVRELFF.